This is a list of T cell receptor beta chains from one sample in a study of T cell responses to AZD1222 COVID-19 vaccine. Clones were sequenced by immunoSEQ multiplex PCR, and TCRdb holds only the in-frame ones, with some missing. The sample has some 200,000 clones; over 85% are singletons. The specimen was peripheral blood, collected 28 days after the second AZD1222 dose. The receptor source for this set is an adult who received the AZD1222 COVID-19 vaccine. CDR3s include the opening cysteine and the closing phenylalanine or tryptophan. A D gene is named only where the DNA matches it firmly. The size entry is marked missing in some rows and otherwise reads once, few, many or a size class.

TRBV3-1/TRBV3-2,-,TRBJ2-5,-,CASSQASRKETQYF,TGTGCCAGCAGCCAAGCGTCGCGAAAAGAGACCCAGTACTTC
TRBV5-1,TRBD1,TRBJ1-6,-,CASRNTGTGANNSPLHF,TGCGCCAGCAGAAATACCGGGACAGGGGCGAATAATTCACCCCTCCACTTT
TRBV2,-,TRBJ1-3,-,CASARAVSGNTIYF,TGTGCCAGCGCCAGGGCAGTTTCTGGAAACACCATATATTTT
TRBV4-3,-,TRBJ1-4,-,CASSQSVGNEKLFF,TGCGCCAGCAGCCAATCGGTCGGTAATGAAAAACTGTTTTTT
TRBV10-3,TRBD1,TRBJ1-5,-,CAISESRGHQPQHF,TGTGCCATCAGTGAGTCGAGGGGGCACCAGCCCCAGCATTTT
TRBV27,-,TRBJ2-3,-,CASSGLGFTDTQYF,TGTGCCAGCAGTGGGCTTGGTTTCACAGATACGCAGTATTTT
TRBV29-1,TRBD1,TRBJ1-2,-,CSATGTANYGYTF,TGCAGCGCCACTGGGACAGCTAACTATGGCTACACCTTC
TRBV27,TRBD1,TRBJ2-7,once,CASSVQGGRRNYEQYF,TGTGCCAGCAGCGTACAGGGGGGAAGGAGGAACTACGAGCAGTACTTC
TRBV29-1,TRBD1,TRBJ1-2,-,CSVEGEGQVRYGYTF,TGCAGCGTTGAAGGAGAGGGACAGGTTCGTTATGGCTACACCTTC
TRBV18,TRBD2,TRBJ2-7,few,CASSPQASGESYEQYF,TGTGCCAGCTCACCACAGGCTAGCGGGGAGTCCTACGAGCAGTACTTC
TRBV12-5,TRBD1,TRBJ1-1,-,CATRQGVPVNTEAFF,TGTGCTACAAGACAGGGGGTCCCCGTGAACACTGAAGCTTTCTTT
TRBV4-2,-,TRBJ1-4,-,CASSQELAARGEKLFF,TGTGCCAGCAGCCAAGAACTGGCAGCCCGGGGGGAAAAACTGTTTTTT
TRBV5-4,-,TRBJ2-7,-,CASSLGFFAYEQYF,TGTGCCAGCAGCTTGGGCTTTTTTGCCTACGAGCAGTACTTC
TRBV2,-,TRBJ1-2,-,CASTTGQNYGYTF,TGTGCCAGCACTACGGGCCAGAACTATGGCTACACCTTC
TRBV27,-,TRBJ1-6,-,CASRRGSSYNSPLHF,TGTGCCAGCCGGAGGGGGAGCTCCTATAATTCACCCCTCCACTTT
TRBV7-6,TRBD1,TRBJ1-5,-,CASSLAPAGGNQPQHF,TGTGCCAGCAGCTTAGCCCCTGCAGGGGGAAATCAGCCCCAGCATTTT
TRBV2,-,TRBJ1-2,-,CASSEAPRGGGYTF,TGTGCCAGCAGTGAAGCGCCGCGGGGTGGTGGCTACACCTTC
TRBV5-1,TRBD2,TRBJ2-5,-,CASSLGVAGGSGETQYF,TGCGCCAGCAGCTTGGGGGTCGCGGGGGGATCGGGAGAGACCCAGTACTTC
TRBV14,-,TRBJ1-1,-,CASSQELQNTEAFF,TGTGCCAGCAGCCAAGAACTCCAAAACACTGAAGCTTTCTTT
TRBV7-8,-,TRBJ1-5,-,CASSLSRVRSNQPQHF,TGTGCCAGCAGCTTAAGCAGGGTAAGGAGCAATCAGCCCCAGCATTTT
TRBV9,TRBD1,TRBJ1-1,-,CASSGTGRWTEAFF,TGTGCCAGCAGCGGGACAGGGAGGTGGACTGAAGCTTTCTTT
TRBV7-3,-,TRBJ2-3,-,CASSLLRLEGADTQYF,TGTGCCAGCAGCTTATTAAGGCTAGAGGGAGCAGATACGCAGTATTTT
TRBV18,TRBD2,TRBJ2-1,-,CASSSSGGANDEQFF,TGTGCCAGCTCATCTAGCGGGGGGGCCAACGATGAGCAGTTCTTC
TRBV3-1/TRBV3-2,TRBD1,TRBJ1-1,-,CASSRPGQGETEAFF,TGTGCCAGCAGCCGACCGGGACAGGGGGAGACTGAAGCTTTCTTT
TRBV2,-,TRBJ2-2,-,CASSEASRTGELFF,TGTGCCAGCAGTGAAGCGAGTCGCACCGGGGAGCTGTTTTTT
TRBV7-9,TRBD2,TRBJ2-1,-,CASSQAGSSYNEQFF,TGTGCCAGCAGCCAAGCGGGGAGCTCCTACAATGAGCAGTTCTTC
TRBV7-3,-,TRBJ1-1,-,CASSLGGTGVNTEAFF,TGTGCCAGCAGCTTAGGGGGAACCGGGGTGAACACTGAAGCTTTCTTT
TRBV28,TRBD1,TRBJ1-5,-,CASSSLQGGDQPQHF,TGTGCCAGCAGTAGTTTACAGGGGGGAGATCAGCCCCAGCATTTT
TRBV5-1,-,TRBJ2-7,-,CASSTPSPEQYF,TGCGCCAGCTCTACACCTAGCCCGGAGCAGTACTTC
TRBV30,-,TRBJ1-2,-,CAWSGGRGHGYTF,TGTGCCTGGAGTGGGGGCAGGGGTCATGGCTACACCTTC
TRBV18,-,TRBJ1-1,once,CASSQGQGLNTEAFF,TGTGCCAGCTCACAGGGTCAGGGTCTGAACACTGAAGCTTTCTTT
TRBV7-9,-,TRBJ1-6,-,CASSLKAGDIYNSPLHF,TGTGCCAGCAGCTTAAAGGCCGGGGATATCTATAATTCACCCCTCCACTTT
TRBV7-8,-,TRBJ1-1,-,CASSYSLNTEAFF,TGTGCCAGCAGCTATTCACTGAACACTGAAGCTTTCTTT